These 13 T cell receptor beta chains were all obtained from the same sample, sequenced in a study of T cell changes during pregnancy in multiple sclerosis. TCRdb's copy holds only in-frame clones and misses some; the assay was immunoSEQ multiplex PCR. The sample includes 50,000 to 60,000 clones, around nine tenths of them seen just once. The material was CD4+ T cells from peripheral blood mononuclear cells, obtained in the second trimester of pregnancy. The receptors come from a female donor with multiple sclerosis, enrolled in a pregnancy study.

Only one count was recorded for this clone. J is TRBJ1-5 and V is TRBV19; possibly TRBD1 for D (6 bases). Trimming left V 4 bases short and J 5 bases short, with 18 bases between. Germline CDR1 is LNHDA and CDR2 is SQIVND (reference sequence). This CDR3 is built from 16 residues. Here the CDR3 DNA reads TGTGCCAGTAGTACTCAAAACGGACAGCGAGATCAGCCCCAGCATTTT. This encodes CASSTQNGQRDQPQHF.

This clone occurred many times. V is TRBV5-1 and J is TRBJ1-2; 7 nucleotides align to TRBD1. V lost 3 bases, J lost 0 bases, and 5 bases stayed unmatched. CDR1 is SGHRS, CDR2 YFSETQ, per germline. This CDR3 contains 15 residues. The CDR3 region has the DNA TGCGCCAGCAGCTCGAGACAGGGAGCTAACTATGGCTACACCTTC. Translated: CASSSRQGANYGYTF.

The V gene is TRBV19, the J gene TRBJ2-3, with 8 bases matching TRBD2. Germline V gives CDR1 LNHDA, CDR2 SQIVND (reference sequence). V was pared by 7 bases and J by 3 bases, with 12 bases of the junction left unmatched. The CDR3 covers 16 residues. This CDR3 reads CASNLAGGRKTDTQYF. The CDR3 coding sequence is TGTGCCAGTAACCTGGCGGGAGGACGGAAAACAGATACGCAGTATTTT.

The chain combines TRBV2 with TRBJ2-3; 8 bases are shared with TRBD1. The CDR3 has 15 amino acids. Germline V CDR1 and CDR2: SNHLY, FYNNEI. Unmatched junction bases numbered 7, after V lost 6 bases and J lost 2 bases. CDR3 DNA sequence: TGTGCCAGCAGCCGACAGGGGCGCTACACAGATACGCAGTATTTT. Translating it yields CASSRQGRYTDTQYF. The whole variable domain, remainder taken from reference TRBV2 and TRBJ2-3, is EPEVTQTPSHQVTQMGQEVILRCVPISNHLYFYWYRQILGQKVEFLVSFYNNEISEKSEIFDDQFSVERPDGSNFTLKIRSTKLEDSAMYFCASSRQGRYTDTQYFGPGTRLTVL.

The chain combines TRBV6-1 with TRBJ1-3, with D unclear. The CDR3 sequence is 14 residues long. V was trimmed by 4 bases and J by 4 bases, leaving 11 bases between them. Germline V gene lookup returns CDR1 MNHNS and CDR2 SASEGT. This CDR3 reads CASSGGIPGNTIYF. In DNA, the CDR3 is TGTGCCAGCAGTGGAGGCATACCCGGAAACACCATATATTTT.

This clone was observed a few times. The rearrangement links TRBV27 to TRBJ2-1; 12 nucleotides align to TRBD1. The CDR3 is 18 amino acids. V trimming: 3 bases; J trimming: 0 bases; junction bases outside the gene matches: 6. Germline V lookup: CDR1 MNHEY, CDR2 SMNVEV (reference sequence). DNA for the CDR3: TGTGCCAGCAGTTTCGGGACAGGGGGCTCTAGCTCCTACAATGAGCAGTTCTTC. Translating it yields CASSFGTGGSSSYNEQFF.

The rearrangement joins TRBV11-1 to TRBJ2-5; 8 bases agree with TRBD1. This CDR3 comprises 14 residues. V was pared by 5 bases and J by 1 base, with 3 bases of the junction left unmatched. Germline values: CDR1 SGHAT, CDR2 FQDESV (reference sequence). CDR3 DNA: TGTGCCAGCAGCCAAGACAGGGGCCAAGAGACCCAGTACTTC. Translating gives CASSQDRGQETQYF.

CDR3 in DNA: TGCGCCAGCAGCCCTCGCGGACAGGGCCTTAGCTCCTACAATGAGCAGTTCTTC. Residues: CASSPRGQGLSSYNEQFF. V and J are TRBV5-1 and TRBJ2-1; TRBD1 aligns across 8 bases. Germline lookup yields CDR1 SGHRS and CDR2 YFSETQ. V gave up 4 bases and J gave up 0 bases; unmatched junction bases: 12. This CDR3 spans 18 amino acids.

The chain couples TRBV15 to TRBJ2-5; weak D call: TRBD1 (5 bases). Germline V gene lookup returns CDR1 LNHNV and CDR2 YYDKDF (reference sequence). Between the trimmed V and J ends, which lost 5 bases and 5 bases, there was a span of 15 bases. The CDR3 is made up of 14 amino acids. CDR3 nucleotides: TGTGCCACCAGCCCCCGGCAGGGCGTGGAGACCCAGTACTTC. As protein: CATSPRQGVETQYF. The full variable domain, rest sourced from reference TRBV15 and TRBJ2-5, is DAMVIQNPRYQVTQFGKPVTLSCSQTLNHNVMYWYQQKSSQAPKLLFHYYDKDFNNEADTPDNFQSRRPNTSFCFLDIRSPGLGDTAMYLCATSPRQGVETQYFGPGTRLLVL.

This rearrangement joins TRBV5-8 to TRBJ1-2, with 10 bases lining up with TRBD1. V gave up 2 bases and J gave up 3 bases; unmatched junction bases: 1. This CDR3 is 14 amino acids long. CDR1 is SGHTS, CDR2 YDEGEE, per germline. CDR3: CASSLGTGDYGYTF. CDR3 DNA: TGTGCCAGCAGCTTAGGGACAGGGGACTATGGCTACACCTTC.

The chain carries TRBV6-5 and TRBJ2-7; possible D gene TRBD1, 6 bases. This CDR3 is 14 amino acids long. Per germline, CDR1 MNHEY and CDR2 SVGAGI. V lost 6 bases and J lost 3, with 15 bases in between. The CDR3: CASSPTGPFYEQYF. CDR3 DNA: TGTGCCAGCAGCCCGACAGGCCCTTTCTACGAGCAGTACTTC.

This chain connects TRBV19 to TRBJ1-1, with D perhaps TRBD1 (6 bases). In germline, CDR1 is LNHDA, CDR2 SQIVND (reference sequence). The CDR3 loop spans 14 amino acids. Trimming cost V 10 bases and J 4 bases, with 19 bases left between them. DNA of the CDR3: TGTGCCACTCAAGACCAGGGGCGGGCCACTGAAGCTTTCTTT. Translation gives CATQDQGRATEAFF.

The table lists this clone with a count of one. CDR3 amino acids: CASSQTGATEAFF. The DNA for the CDR3 is TGTGCCAGCAGCCAGACAGGGGCCACTGAAGCTTTCTTT. The rearrangement uses TRBV7-2 and TRBJ1-1; 8 nucleotides match TRBD1. Looked up from germline, CDR1 is SGHTA and CDR2 is FQGNSA. This CDR3 region has 13 residues. V lost 5 bases, J lost 4 bases, and 3 bases stayed unmatched. Full variable domain (remainder filled in from reference TRBV7-2 and TRBJ1-1): GAGVSQSPSNKVTEKGKDVELRCDPISGHTALYWYRQSLGQGLEFLIYFQGNSAPDKSGLPSDRFSAERTGGSVSTLTIQRTQQEDSAVYLCASSQTGATEAFFGQGTRLTVV.